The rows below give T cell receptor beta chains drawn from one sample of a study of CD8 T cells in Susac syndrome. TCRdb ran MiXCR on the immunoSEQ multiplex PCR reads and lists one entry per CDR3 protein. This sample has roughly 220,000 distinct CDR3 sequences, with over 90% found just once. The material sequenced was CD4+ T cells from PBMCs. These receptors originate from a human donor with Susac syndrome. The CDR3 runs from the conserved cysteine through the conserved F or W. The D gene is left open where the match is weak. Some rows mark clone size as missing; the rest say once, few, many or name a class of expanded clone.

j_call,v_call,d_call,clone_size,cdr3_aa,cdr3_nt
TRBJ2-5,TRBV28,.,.,CATSGLPRETQYF,TGTGCCACCTCCGGGTTACCGAGGGAGACCCAGTACTTC
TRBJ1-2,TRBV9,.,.,CASSGVPGPADYGYTF,TGTGCCAGCAGCGGGGTGCCGGGACCGGCTGACTATGGCTACACCTTC
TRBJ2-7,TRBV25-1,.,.,CASSASPHNEQYF,TGTGCCAGCAGTGCCTCCCCCCATAACGAGCAGTACTTC
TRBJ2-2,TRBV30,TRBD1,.,CAWRGGQGAISGELFF,TGTGCCTGGAGGGGGGGACAGGGGGCAATAAGTGGGGAGCTGTTTTTT
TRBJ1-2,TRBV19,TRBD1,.,CASSIPGQGVRGYTF,TGTGCCAGTAGTATACCGGGACAGGGGGTCCGTGGCTACACCTTC
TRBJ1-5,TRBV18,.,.,CASSWTEHQPQHF,TGTGCCAGCTCATGGACAGAACATCAGCCCCAGCATTTT
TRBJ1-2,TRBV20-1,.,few,CRRQGGGYTF,TGCAGGCGGCAGGGTGGTGGCTACACCTTC
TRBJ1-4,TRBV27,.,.,CASSLSGYIEKLFF,TGTGCCAGCAGTTTGAGTGGGTATATCGAAAAACTGTTTTTT
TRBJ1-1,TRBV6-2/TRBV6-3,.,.,CASRSGTMNTEAFF,TGTGCCAGCAGGTCCGGGACGATGAACACTGAAGCTTTCTTT
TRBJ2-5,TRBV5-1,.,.,CASSFGTRSQETQYF,TGCGCCAGCAGCTTTGGGACAAGGAGCCAAGAGACCCAGTACTTC
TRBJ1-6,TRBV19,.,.,CASIEFGGHYLHF,TGTGCCAGTATCGAGTTTGGGGGTCATTACCTCCACTTT
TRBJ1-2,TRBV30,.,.,CAWGEQNYGYTF,TGTGCCTGGGGGGAGCAGAACTATGGCTACACCTTC
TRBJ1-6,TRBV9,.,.,CASSVETNSPLHF,TGTGCCAGCAGCGTAGAAACTAATTCACCCCTCCACTTT
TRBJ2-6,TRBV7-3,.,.,CASSGSGAFGANVLTF,TGTGCCAGCAGCGGAAGTGGCGCATTTGGGGCCAACGTCCTGACTTTC
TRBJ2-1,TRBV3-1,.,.,CASSPPRVRANEQFF,TGTGCCAGCAGCCCTCCCAGGGTAAGAGCCAATGAGCAGTTCTTC
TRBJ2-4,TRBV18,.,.,CASSPLRPYF,TGTGCCAGCTCACCACTCCGGCCGTACTTC
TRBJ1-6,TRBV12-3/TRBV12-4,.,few,CASSSGGNSPLHF,TGTGCCAGCAGTTCGGGGGGGAATTCACCCCTCCATTTT
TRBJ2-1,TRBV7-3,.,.,CASSLSDDDEQFF,TGTGCCAGCAGCTTATCGGATGATGATGAGCAGTTCTTC
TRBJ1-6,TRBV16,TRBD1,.,CASSQSAQGARNSPLHF,TGTGCCAGCAGCCAATCGGCCCAGGGGGCGCGGAATTCACCCCTCCACTTT
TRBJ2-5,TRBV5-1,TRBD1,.,CASSYGTGPQETQYF,TGCGCCAGCAGCTACGGGACAGGGCCCCAAGAGACCCAGTACTTC
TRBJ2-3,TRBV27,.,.,CASSLQVTDTQYF,TGTGCCAGCAGTTTACAGGTCACAGATACGCAGTATTTT
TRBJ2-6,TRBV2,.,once,CASSVDSSGANVLTF,TGTGCCAGCAGTGTCGACAGCTCTGGGGCCAACGTCCTGACTTTC
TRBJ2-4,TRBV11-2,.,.,CASSLGQRNIQYF,TGTGCCAGCAGCTTAGGACAGAGGAACATTCAGTACTTC
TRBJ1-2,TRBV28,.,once,CASSPPGHSKSYGYTF,TGTGCCAGCAGTCCACCGGGACATTCAAAGTCCTATGGCTACACCTTC
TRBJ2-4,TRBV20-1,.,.,CSKTDIGVAKNIQYF,TGCAGCAAGACGGATATCGGGGTAGCCAAAAACATTCAGTACTTC
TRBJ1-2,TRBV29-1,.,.,CSVETAAGDRYTF,TGCAGCGTTGAAACCGCAGCTGGGGATCGCTACACCTTC
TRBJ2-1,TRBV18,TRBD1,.,CASSSLVTGVYNEQFF,TGTGCCAGCTCATCCTTGGTTACAGGGGTGTACAATGAGCAGTTCTTC
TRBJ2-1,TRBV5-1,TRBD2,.,CASSLGTSGGAGDEQFF,TGCGCCAGCAGCTTGGGAACTAGCGGGGGGGCCGGGGATGAGCAGTTCTTC
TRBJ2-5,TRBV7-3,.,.,CASSLTDQETQYF,TGTGCCAGCAGCTTAACAGACCAAGAGACCCAGTACTTC
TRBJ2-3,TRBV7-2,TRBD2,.,CASSLDGGAADTQYF,TGTGCCAGCAGCTTAGACGGGGGGGCCGCAGATACGCAGTATTTT
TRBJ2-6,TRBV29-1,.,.,CSVRDTGSGANVLTF,TGCAGCGTTAGGGACACGGGCTCTGGGGCCAACGTCCTGACTTTC
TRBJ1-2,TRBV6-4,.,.,CASSAGNDGYTF,TGTGCCAGCAGTGCAGGGAACGATGGCTACACCTTC
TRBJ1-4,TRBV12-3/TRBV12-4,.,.,CASSADPATNEKLFF,TGTGCCAGCAGTGCAGACCCCGCAACTAATGAAAAACTGTTTTTT
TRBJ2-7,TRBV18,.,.,CASSLETGKVSYEQYF,TGTGCCAGCTCACTGGAAACAGGGAAGGTCTCCTACGAGCAGTACTTC
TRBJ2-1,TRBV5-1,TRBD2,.,CASSPGGLAYYNEQFF,TGCGCCAGCAGTCCTGGAGGACTAGCGTATTACAATGAGCAGTTCTTC